These 20 T cell receptor beta chains originate from one sample sequenced in a study of CD8+CD57+ T cells in acquired aplastic anemia. Genomic DNA constituted the template upon which TCR beta VDJ and CDR3 profiling was performed. TCRdb re-called the reads through MiXCR, storing one row per CDR3 protein. The table records approximately 170,000 distinct CDR3 sequences, less than 70% of them present only once. The sequencing input was sorted CD4+, CD8+, or CD8+CD57+ T cells (not recorded which) from PBMCs. The receptors derive from a human donor in good health, serving as a control.

At least ten counts were recorded for this clonotype. This chain links TRBV4-2 with TRBJ2-7, with TRBD1 identical over 10 bases. Trimming cost V 1 base and J 5 bases; bases outside gene matches: 5. This CDR3 has 15 residues. The germline CDR1 and CDR2 sequences are LGHNA and YNFKEQ. The CDR3 nucleotides read TGTGCCAGCAGCCAAGTCTCCGGACAGGGGGACGAGCAGTACTTC. Its translation: CASSQVSGQGDEQYF.

The J gene is TRBJ1-5, the V gene TRBV15, with 11 bases matching TRBD1. The junction had 12 bases not matched to a gene; V was cut back by 0 bases and J by 14 bases. Germline CDR1 is LNHNV and CDR2 is YYDKDF (reference sequence). CDR3 length equals 16 residues. CDR3 protein: CATSRDTGQGVSYEHF. CDR3 nucleotide sequence: TGTGCCACCAGCAGAGATACGGGACAGGGGGTCTCCTACGAGCATTTT.

Turning to this clonotype: One end of the junction varies from germline; a read error may be responsible. The chain recombines TRBV15 with TRBJ2-7; TRBD1 aligns across 7 bases. The germline V gene encodes CDR1 LNHNV and CDR2 YYDKDF (reference sequence). The CDR3 is made up of 14 amino acids. The CDR3 sequence: CATSRDRASYEQYF. DNA for the CDR3: TGTGCCACCAGTAGAGACAGGGCATCCTACGAGCAGTACTTC.

J is TRBJ2-2 and V is TRBV15; D remains unclear. This CDR3 has 12 amino acids. The ends were cut back, 1 base at V and 6 bases at J, with 3 bases in the middle. Germline-derived CDR1 and CDR2 are LNHNV and YYDKDF (reference sequence). The chain's CDR3 is CATSRVAGELFF. CDR3 sequence (DNA): TGTGCCACCAGCAGAGTTGCCGGGGAGCTGTTTTTT.

The chain links TRBV25-1 to TRBJ2-7, with D possibly called TRBD1 or TRBD2 (5 bases each). The length of the CDR3 is 15 residues. Germline lookup yields CDR1 MGHDK and CDR2 SYGVNS. The CDR3 protein is CVNSESGTRQYEQYF. The CDR3 DNA reads TGTGTCAACAGTGAATCCGGGACGCGCCAATACGAGCAGTACTTC.

The CDR3 DNA is TGTGCCAGTAGTATAGACAGCACAGATACGCAGTATTTT. Protein sequence: CASSIDSTDTQYF. The chain has TRBV19 and TRBJ2-3, with D hard to call. V was trimmed by 0 bases and J by 0 bases, leaving 1 base between them. CDR1 is LNHDA and CDR2 is SQIVND in the germline V gene (reference sequence). CDR3 length equals 13 residues. Combining the CDR3 with reference TRBV19 and TRBJ2-3 gives the whole variable domain DGGITQSPKYLFRKEGQNVTLSCEQNLNHDAMYWYRQDPGQGLRLIYYSQIVNDFQKGDIAEGYSVSREKKESFPLTVTSAQKNPTAFYLCASSIDSTDTQYFGPGTRLTVL.

The V and J genes are TRBV20-1 and TRBJ2-7, with 8 bases that match TRBD1. The J call may be incorrect, as the DNA end agrees better with TRBJ2-5. Germline CDR1 is DFQATT and CDR2 is SNEGSKA (reference sequence). The CDR3 runs to 13 residues. In nucleotides, the CDR3 is TGCAGTGCTAGAAGACAGGGGCAAGAGACCCAGTACTTC. Its protein is CSARRQGQETQYF.

This clonotype was recorded a few times. A much larger clone is a single base away; this may be a read error. The gene calls are TRBV12-3 or TRBV12-4 and TRBJ1-2; the match to TRBD1 covers 8 bases. CDR3 length: 15 amino acids. With V trimmed by 4 bases and J by 7 bases, 11 bases remained unmatched. CDR3 sequence (DNA): TGTGCCAGCAGTTCGGCCGGGACAGGAGTTATTGGCTACACCTTC. Translating gives CASSSAGTGVIGYTF.

In this sample, this clonotype turned up many times. The gene calls are TRBV14 and TRBJ2-6; possibly TRBD1 or TRBD2 for D (5 bases each). CDR1 and CDR2 (germline): SGHDN, FVKESK. CDR3 length equals 14 residues. With 2 bases removed from V and 10 bases from J, the gap between germline ends came to 12 bases. The CDR3 protein is CASSQFYGTNVLTF. The CDR3 DNA sequence: TGTGCCAGCAGCCAATTTTATGGGACGAACGTCCTGACTTTC.

The CDR3, as DNA: TGTGCCAGCAGCGTTCAAGGGTCGGGGGAGACCCAGTACTTC. Its protein product is CASSVQGSGETQYF. The chain recombines TRBV2 with TRBJ2-5, with a possible D match to TRBD2 (5 bases). The length of the CDR3 is 14 residues. CDR1 SNHLY and CDR2 FYNNEI come from the germline V gene. V was cut by 6 bases and J by 5 bases, with 16 bases left in between.

In this sample, this clonotype turned up many times. J is TRBJ1-5 and V is TRBV12-3 or TRBV12-4; possible D gene TRBD1, 5 bases. This CDR3 has 15 amino acids. The V gene lost 2 bases and the J gene lost 6 bases, with 14 bases spanning the gap. The CDR3 is CASSLRGERGQPQHF. CDR3 in DNA: TGTGCCAGCAGTTTACGCGGGGAGAGGGGTCAGCCCCAGCATTTT.

V and J are TRBV15 and TRBJ1-3; D is perhaps TRBD1 (5 bases). CDR3 length equals 13 residues. Germline V gene data show CDR1 as LNHNV and CDR2 as YYDKDF (reference sequence). Trimming cost V 5 bases and J 4 bases, with 9 bases left between them. CDR3 coding DNA: TGTGCCACCAGCCGCAGGGAAGGAAACACCATATATTTT. Translated: CATSRREGNTIYF. Using reference TRBV15 and TRBJ1-3 for the parts outside the CDR3, the full variable domain is DAMVIQNPRYQVTQFGKPVTLSCSQTLNHNVMYWYQQKSSQAPKLLFHYYDKDFNNEADTPDNFQSRRPNTSFCFLDIRSPGLGDTAMYLCATSRREGNTIYFGEGSWLTVV.

The DNA for the CDR3 is TGTGCCACCAGCAGCTCCTCTGCGGGGGTCCAGGACGAGCAGTACTTC. Its protein is CATSSSSAGVQDEQYF. The chain couples TRBV15 to TRBJ2-7; 7 bases are a match to TRBD2. This CDR3 is built from 16 residues. V gave up 3 bases and J gave up 5 bases; unmatched junction bases: 13. Germline values: CDR1 LNHNV, CDR2 YYDKDF (reference sequence).

Notes on this clonotype: The DNA is left out, because the CDR3 cannot be placed on it with certainty; the CDR3 is given as TCRdb lists it. The rearrangement joins TRBV7-8 to TRBJ1-3; the table's D call, TRBD1, was not checked against the DNA. The germline V gene encodes CDR1 SGHVS and CDR2 FQNEAQ. The CDR3 spans 20 amino acids, including both terminal residues. CDR3: CASSPGQENSPLHFGNTIYF.

The rearrangement links TRBV15 to TRBJ2-2; D perhaps matches TRBD1 (6 bases). This CDR3 comprises 12 residues. Trimming took off 5 bases at V and 7 bases at J, with 8 bases between the two ends. Germline-derived CDR1 and CDR2 are LNHNV and YYDKDF (reference sequence). The CDR3 DNA reads TGTGCCACCAGCCACAGGGACGGGGAGCTGTTTTTT. Protein product: CATSHRDGELFF. The full variable domain, rest sourced from reference TRBV15 and TRBJ2-2, is DAMVIQNPRYQVTQFGKPVTLSCSQTLNHNVMYWYQQKSSQAPKLLFHYYDKDFNNEADTPDNFQSRRPNTSFCFLDIRSPGLGDTAMYLCATSHRDGELFFGEGSRLTVL.

This clonotype was seen many times. The chain combines TRBV7-2 with TRBJ2-7, with D unclear. Germline CDR1 SGHTA, CDR2 FQGNSA. The length of the CDR3 is 18 residues. V dropped 1 base and J dropped 0 bases, with 19 bases sitting between them. The CDR3 sequence: CASSLVPRSTHSSYEQYF. The CDR3 DNA reads as TGTGCCAGCAGCTTAGTTCCTAGGAGTACACATAGCTCCTACGAGCAGTACTTC.

This clonotype was picked up one time. The rearrangement joins TRBV2 to TRBJ1-2; unclear D gene. In germline, CDR1 is SNHLY, CDR2 FYNNEI. Trimming stripped 3 bases from V and 8 bases from J, with 13 bases between. The CDR3 is 13 residues long. The CDR3, as DNA: TGTGCCAGCAGTGAGTTTGGAGAGGGCGGCTACACCTTC. Amino acids: CASSEFGEGGYTF.

Many counts were recorded for this clonotype. The CDR3 DNA sequence: TGTGCCAGCAGCCCGTCGGACGGGAACACTGAAGCTTTCTTT. Protein: CASSPSDGNTEAFF. This chain uses TRBV6-4 with TRBJ1-1; D is ambiguous. Germline V gene data show CDR1 as MRHNA and CDR2 as SNTAGT. The CDR3 loop spans 14 amino acids. Between the trimmed V and J ends, which lost 6 bases and 1 base, there was a span of 12 bases.

This clonotype was observed at least ten times. For the CDR3, the DNA is TGTGCCAGTAGTTTTCAGGGAGGTCGCGACAATCAGCCCCAGCATTTT. It is translated as CASSFQGGRDNQPQHF. This chain uses TRBV19 with TRBJ1-5, with D possibly being TRBD1 (5 bases). This CDR3 contains 16 residues. Germline V gives CDR1 LNHDA, CDR2 SQIVND (reference sequence). V lost 5 bases, J lost 3 bases, and 17 bases lay in between. The whole variable domain, filled in from reference TRBV19 and TRBJ1-5, reads DGGITQSPKYLFRKEGQNVTLSCEQNLNHDAMYWYRQDPGQGLRLIYYSQIVNDFQKGDIAEGYSVSREKKESFPLTVTSAQKNPTAFYLCASSFQGGRDNQPQHFGDGTRLSIL.

This clonotype was seen just once. The junction and the germline gene differ at one end; a read error may be behind it. The chain recombines TRBV7-7 with TRBJ2-3, with D possibly being TRBD1 (6 bases). This CDR3 has 20 residues. Germline V lookup: CDR1 SSHAT, CDR2 FNYEAQ (reference sequence). For the CDR3, the DNA is TGTGCTAGCAGCTTAGGTGCGGACACTTCTCAGGGGTGGCACAGAAGTACACAGTATTTT. This encodes CASSLGADTSQGWHRSTQYF.